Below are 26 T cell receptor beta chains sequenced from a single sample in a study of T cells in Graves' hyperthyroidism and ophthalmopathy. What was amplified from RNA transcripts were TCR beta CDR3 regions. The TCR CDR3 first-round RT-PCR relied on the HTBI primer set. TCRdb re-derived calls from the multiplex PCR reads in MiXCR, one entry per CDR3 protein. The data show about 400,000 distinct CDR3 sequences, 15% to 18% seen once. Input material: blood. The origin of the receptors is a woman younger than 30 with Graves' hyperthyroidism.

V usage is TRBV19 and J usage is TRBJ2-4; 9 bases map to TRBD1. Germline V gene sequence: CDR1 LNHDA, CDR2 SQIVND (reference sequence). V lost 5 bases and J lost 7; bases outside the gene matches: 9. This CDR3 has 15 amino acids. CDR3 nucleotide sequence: TGTGCCAGTAGTGGTCGGACAGGGGAGTGGAACATTCAGTACTTC. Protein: CASSGRTGEWNIQYF.

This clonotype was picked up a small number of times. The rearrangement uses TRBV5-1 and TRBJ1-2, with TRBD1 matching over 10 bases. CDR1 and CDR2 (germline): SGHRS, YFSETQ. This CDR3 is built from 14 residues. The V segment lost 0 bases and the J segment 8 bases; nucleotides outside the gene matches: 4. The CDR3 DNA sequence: TGCGCCAGCAGCTTGGGAGACAGGGGGCAAGGCTACACCTTC. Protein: CASSLGDRGQGYTF.

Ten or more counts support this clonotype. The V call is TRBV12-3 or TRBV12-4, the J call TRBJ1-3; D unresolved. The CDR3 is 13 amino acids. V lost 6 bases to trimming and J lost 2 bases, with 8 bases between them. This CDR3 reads CASRDVAGNTIYF. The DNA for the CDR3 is TGTGCCAGCAGAGACGTGGCTGGAAACACCATATATTTT.

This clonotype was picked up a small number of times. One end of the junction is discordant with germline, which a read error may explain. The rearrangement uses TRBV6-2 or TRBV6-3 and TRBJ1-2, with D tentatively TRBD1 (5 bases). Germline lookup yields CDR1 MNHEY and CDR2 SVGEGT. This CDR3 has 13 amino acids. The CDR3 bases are TGTGCCAGCAGTTATCGCCAGGGAAGAGGCTGCACCTTC. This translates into CASSYRQGRGCTF.

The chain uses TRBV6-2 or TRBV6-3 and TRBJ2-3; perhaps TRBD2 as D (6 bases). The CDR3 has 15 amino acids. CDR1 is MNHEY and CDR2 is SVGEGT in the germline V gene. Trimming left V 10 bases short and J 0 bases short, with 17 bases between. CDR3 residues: CATSPVGTSTDTQYF. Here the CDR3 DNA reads TGTGCCACTTCCCCTGTAGGGACTAGCACAGATACGCAGTATTTT.

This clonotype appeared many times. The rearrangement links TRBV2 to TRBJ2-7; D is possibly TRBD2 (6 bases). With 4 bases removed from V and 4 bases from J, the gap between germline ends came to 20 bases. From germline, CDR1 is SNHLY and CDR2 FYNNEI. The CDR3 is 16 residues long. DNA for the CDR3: TGTGCCAGCAGTGGCGGATCTCCTAGCGTGGATTACGAGCAGTACTTC. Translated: CASSGGSPSVDYEQYF.

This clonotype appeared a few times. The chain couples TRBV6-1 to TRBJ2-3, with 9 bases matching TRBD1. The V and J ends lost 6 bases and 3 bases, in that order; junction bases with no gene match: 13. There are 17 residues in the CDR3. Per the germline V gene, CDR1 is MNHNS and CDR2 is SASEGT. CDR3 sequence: CASRGLWGQGWTDTQYF. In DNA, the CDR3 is TGTGCCAGCAGGGGTTTATGGGGACAGGGTTGGACAGATACGCAGTATTTT.

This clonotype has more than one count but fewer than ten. CDR3 DNA sequence: TGTGCCAGCAGTCTGACTAGCGGGAGGGCCGGAGGAGATACGCAGTATTTT. Translating gives CASSLTSGRAGGDTQYF. The chain combines TRBV27 with TRBJ2-3; 14 bases line up with TRBD2. The CDR3 is made up of 17 amino acids. Trimming at V came to 5 bases and at J to 5 bases, leaving 9 bases not matched to a gene. Germline V CDR1 and CDR2: MNHEY, SMNVEV (reference sequence).

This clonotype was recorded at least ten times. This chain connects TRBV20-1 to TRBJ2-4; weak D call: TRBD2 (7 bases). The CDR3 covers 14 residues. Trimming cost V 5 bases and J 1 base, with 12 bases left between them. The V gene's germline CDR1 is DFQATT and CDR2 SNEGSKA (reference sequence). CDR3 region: CSAWGGQAKNIQYF. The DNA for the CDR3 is TGCAGTGCTTGGGGGGGGCAGGCCAAAAACATTCAGTACTTC.

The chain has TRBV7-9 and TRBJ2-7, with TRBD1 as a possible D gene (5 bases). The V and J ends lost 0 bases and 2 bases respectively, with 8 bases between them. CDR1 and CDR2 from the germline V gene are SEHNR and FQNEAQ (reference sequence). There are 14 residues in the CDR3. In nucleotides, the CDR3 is TGTGCCAGCAGCTTAGCCAGACAGACCTACGAGCAGTACTTC. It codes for CASSLARQTYEQYF.

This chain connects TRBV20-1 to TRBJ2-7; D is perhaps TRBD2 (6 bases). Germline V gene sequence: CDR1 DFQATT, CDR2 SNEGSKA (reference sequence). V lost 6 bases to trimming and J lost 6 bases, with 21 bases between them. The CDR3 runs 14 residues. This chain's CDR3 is CSASSSGVLSEQYF. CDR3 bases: TGCAGTGCCAGCAGCTCGGGAGTTTTGAGCGAGCAGTACTTC.

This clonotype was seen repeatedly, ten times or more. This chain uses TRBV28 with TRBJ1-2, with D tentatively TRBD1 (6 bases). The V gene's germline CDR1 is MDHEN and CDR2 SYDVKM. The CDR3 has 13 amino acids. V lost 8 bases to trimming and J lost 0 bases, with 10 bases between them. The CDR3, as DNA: TGTGCCAGCCGGACAGAAGCTAACTATGGCTACACCTTC. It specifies CASRTEANYGYTF.

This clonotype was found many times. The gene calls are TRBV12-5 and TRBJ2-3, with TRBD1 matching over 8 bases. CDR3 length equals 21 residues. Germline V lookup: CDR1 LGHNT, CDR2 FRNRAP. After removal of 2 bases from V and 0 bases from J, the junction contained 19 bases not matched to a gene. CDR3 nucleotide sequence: TGTGCTAGTGGTTTGATCCACTACCGAGGGCAGGGGGCACCGAGCACAGATACGCAGTATTTT. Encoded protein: CASGLIHYRGQGAPSTDTQYF.

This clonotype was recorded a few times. The CDR3 spells CASSLGGSRTGELFF. Here the CDR3 DNA reads TGTGCCAGCAGTTTAGGGGGAAGCAGGACCGGGGAGCTGTTTTTT. This chain uses TRBV28 with TRBJ2-2, with D possibly called TRBD1 or TRBD2 (5 bases each). The CDR3 sequence is 15 residues long. The germline V gene has CDR1 MDHEN and CDR2 SYDVKM. Trimming took off 2 bases at V and 5 bases at J, with 12 bases between the two ends.

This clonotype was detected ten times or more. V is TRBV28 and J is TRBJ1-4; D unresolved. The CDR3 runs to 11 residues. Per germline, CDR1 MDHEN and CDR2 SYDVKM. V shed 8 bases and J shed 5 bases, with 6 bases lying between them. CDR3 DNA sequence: TGTGCCAGCTTACTGAATGAAAAACTGTTTTTT. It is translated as CASLLNEKLFF.

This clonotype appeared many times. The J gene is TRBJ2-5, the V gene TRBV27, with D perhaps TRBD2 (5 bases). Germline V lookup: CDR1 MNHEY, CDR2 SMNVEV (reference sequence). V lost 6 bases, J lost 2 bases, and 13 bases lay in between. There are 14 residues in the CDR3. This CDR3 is CASSPAGVQETQYF. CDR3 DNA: TGTGCCAGCAGCCCCGCCGGGGTGCAAGAGACCCAGTACTTC.

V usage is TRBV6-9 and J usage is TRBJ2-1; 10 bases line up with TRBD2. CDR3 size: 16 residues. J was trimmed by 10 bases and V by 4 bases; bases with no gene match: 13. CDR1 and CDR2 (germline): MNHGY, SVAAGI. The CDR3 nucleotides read TGTGCCAGCAGTTTAGCGGGGGGAATTAAGGAACGGGAGCAGTTCTTC. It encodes CASSLAGGIKEREQFF.

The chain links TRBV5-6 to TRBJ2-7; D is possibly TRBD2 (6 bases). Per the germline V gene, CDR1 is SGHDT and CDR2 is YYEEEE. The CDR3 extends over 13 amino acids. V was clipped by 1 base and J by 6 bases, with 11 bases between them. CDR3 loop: CASSLTSKGEQYF. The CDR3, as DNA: TGTGCCAGCAGCTTGACTAGCAAGGGCGAGCAGTACTTC.

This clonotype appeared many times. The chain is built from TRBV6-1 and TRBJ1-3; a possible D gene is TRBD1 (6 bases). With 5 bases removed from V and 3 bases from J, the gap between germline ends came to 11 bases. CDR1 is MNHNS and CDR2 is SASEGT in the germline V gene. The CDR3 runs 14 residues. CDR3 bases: TGTGCCAGCAGTCGGGACATAGTTGGAAACACCATATATTTT. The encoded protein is CASSRDIVGNTIYF.

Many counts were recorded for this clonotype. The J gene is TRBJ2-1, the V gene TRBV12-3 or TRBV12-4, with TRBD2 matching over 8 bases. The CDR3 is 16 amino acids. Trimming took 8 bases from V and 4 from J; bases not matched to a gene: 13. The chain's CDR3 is CASGTIGERGYNEQFF. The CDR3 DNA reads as TGTGCCAGCGGGACCATCGGGGAGCGGGGGTACAATGAGCAGTTCTTC.

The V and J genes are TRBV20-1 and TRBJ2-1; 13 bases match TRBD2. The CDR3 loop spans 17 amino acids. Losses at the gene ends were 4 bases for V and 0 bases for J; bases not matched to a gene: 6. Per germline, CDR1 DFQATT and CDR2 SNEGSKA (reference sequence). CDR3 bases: TGCAGTGCTAATCGGACTAGCGGGGGTAGCTCCTACAATGAGCAGTTCTTC. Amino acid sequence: CSANRTSGGSSYNEQFF.

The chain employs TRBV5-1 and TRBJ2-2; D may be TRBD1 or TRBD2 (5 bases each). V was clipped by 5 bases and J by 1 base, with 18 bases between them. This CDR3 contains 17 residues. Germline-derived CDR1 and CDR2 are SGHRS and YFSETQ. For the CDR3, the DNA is TGCGCCAGCAGGCCCCAGCAGCGGACAAGGAACACCGGGGAGCTGTTTTTT. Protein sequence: CASRPQQRTRNTGELFF. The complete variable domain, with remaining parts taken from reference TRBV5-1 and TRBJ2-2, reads KAGVTQTPRYLIKTRGQQVTLSCSPISGHRSVSWYQQTPGQGLQFLFEYFSETQRNKGNFPGRFSGRQFSNSRSEMNVSTLELGDSALYLCASRPQQRTRNTGELFFGEGSRLTVL.

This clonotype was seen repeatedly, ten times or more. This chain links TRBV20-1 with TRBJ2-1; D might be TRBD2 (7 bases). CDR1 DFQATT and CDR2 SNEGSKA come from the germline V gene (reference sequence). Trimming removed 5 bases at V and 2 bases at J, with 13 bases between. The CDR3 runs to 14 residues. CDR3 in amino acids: CSASRGGPYNEQFF. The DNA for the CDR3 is TGCAGTGCTTCTCGCGGGGGCCCCTACAATGAGCAGTTCTTC.

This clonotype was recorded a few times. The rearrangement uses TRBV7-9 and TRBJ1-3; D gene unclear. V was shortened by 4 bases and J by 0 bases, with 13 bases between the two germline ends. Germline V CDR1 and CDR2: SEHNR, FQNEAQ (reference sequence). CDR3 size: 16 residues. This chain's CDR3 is CASSSSDRTSGNTIYF. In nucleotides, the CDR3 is TGTGCCAGCAGCTCGTCCGACCGAACCTCTGGAAACACCATATATTTT.

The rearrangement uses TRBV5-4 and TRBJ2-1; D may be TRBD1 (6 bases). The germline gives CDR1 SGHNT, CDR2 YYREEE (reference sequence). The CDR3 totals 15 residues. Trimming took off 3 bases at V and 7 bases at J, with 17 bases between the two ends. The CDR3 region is CASSSLGQSRNEQFF. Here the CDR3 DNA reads TGTGCCAGCAGCTCTTTAGGACAGTCTAGGAATGAGCAGTTCTTC.

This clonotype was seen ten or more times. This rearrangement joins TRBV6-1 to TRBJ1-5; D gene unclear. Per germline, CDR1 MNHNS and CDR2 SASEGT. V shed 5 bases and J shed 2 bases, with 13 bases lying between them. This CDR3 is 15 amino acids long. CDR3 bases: TGTGCCAGCAGTTCGACACCTTGGGGCAATCAGCCCCAGCATTTT. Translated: CASSSTPWGNQPQHF.